This TCR beta chain was obtained from a study of T cells in localized non-small cell lung cancer. The repertoire was sequenced with immunoSEQ multiplex PCR; TCRdb's copy has only in-frame clones and lacks some. Here the sample spans roughly 1,600 clones, 34% being singletons. The CDR3 sequence is 14 residues long. With 7 bases removed from V and 5 bases from J, the gap between germline ends came to 17 bases. The V gene's germline CDR1 is LNHDA and CDR2 SQIVND (reference sequence). This material consisted of lung tumor tissue, taken before any cancer treatment. The gene calls are TRBV19 and TRBJ2-5; perhaps TRBD1 as D (6 bases). This clonotype originated in a male donor aged 60 or over with stage III squamous cell lung carcinoma. The CDR3 spells CASTPTGWGETQYF. For the CDR3, the DNA is TGTGCCAGTACCCCGACAGGATGGGGGGAGACCCAGTACTTC.